These 18 T cell receptor beta chains came from one sample sequenced in a study of beta chain features in type 1 diabetes. Study results and limitations: Among patients with Type 1 diabetes, TCRB CDR3s were moderately but significantly shorter in every one of the four CD4+ subsets.

Since all of the isolated RNA was reverse transcribed, expressed TCRB transcripts were what got sequenced. Here immunoSEQ multiplex PCR was the method, and the copy in TCRdb shows in-frame clones only, minus some. Of 500,000 to 650,000 clones listed, around 12% are singletons. Their recognized antigens are unknown. The sample consisted of naive CD4+ T cells from blood. The receptors stem from a man under 40 with type 1 diabetes.

This chain joins TRBV7-9 and TRBJ2-1, with 7 positions matching TRBD2. The CDR3 spans 16 residues. The V segment lost 6 bases and the J segment 3 bases; nucleotides outside the gene matches: 11. Germline V CDR1 and CDR2: SEHNR, FQNEAQ (reference sequence). CDR3 in amino acids: CASSLGEGLLYNEQFF. The CDR3 coding sequence is TGTGCCAGCAGTTTGGGGGAGGGGCTCCTCTACAATGAGCAGTTCTTC.

This clone turned up a few times. The chain couples TRBV11-3 to TRBJ2-1; D may be TRBD1 or TRBD2 (6 bases each). CDR1 is SGHNT and CDR2 is YENEEA in the germline V gene. The CDR3 is 15 amino acids. The germline V and J ends were trimmed by 1 base and 7 bases, with 14 bases remaining between them. DNA for the CDR3: TGTGCCAGCAGCTTAGTAACAGGGAGGAGGAATGAGCAGTTCTTC. Translated, it gives CASSLVTGRRNEQFF.

This clone was seen a few times. The J gene is TRBJ2-5, the V gene TRBV5-1; TRBD2 might be the D (6 bases). Germline V gives CDR1 SGHRS, CDR2 YFSETQ. Trimming removed 6 bases at V and 5 bases at J, with 11 bases between. This CDR3 spans 12 amino acids. DNA of the CDR3: TGCGCCAGCATGGAGGGCCCGGAGACCCAGTACTTC. Its protein product is CASMEGPETQYF.

This clone has a handful of counts. This chain uses TRBV29-1 with TRBJ2-5, with 11 bases aligning to TRBD2. This CDR3 has 14 amino acids. From germline, CDR1 is SQVTM and CDR2 ANQGSEA. With V trimmed by 3 bases and J by 5 bases, 5 bases remained unmatched. The CDR3 loop is CSVDLAGGPETQYF. As DNA, the CDR3 is TGCAGCGTTGATCTAGCGGGGGGTCCGGAGACCCAGTACTTC.

This clone was observed a few times. The V and J genes are TRBV23-1 and TRBJ1-2; D is ambiguous. TRBV23-1 is an ORF; its function is uncertain. The CDR3 is made up of 18 amino acids. V shed 0 bases and J shed 0 bases, with 17 bases lying between them. The CDR3 region is CASSQSFGPNKTNYGYTF. The CDR3 nucleotides are TGCGCCAGCAGTCAATCGTTTGGGCCGAATAAGACTAACTATGGCTACACCTTC.

A few counts support this clone. The chain couples TRBV5-5 to TRBJ2-5; 7 bases line up with TRBD1. CDR1 is SGHKS and CDR2 is YYEKEE in the germline V gene (reference sequence). CDR3 length: 14 residues. V trimming: 4 bases; J trimming: 4 bases; junction bases outside the gene matches: 7. DNA of the CDR3: TGTGCCAGCAGCAACGACAGGGTGGGAGAGACCCAGTACTTC. Translation gives CASSNDRVGETQYF.

This clone was seen a few times. The rearrangement joins TRBV19 to TRBJ2-3; the D gene could be TRBD1 or TRBD2 (6 bases each). The CDR3 sequence is 15 residues long. V was clipped by 4 bases and J by 6 bases, with 17 bases between them. Germline values: CDR1 LNHDA, CDR2 SQIVND (reference sequence). This CDR3 is CASSTPFGGHDTQYF. CDR3 in DNA: TGTGCCAGTAGTACCCCGTTCGGGGGACACGATACGCAGTATTTT.

This clone was picked up a small number of times. This chain joins TRBV15 and TRBJ2-2; weak D call: TRBD2 (5 bases). Trimming took off 3 bases at V and 6 bases at J, with 8 bases between the two ends. CDR3 size: 13 residues. Per the germline V gene, CDR1 is LNHNV and CDR2 is YYDKDF (reference sequence). The DNA of the CDR3 is TGTGCCACCAGCAGCAACGGGGCCGGGGAGCTGTTTTTT. The encoded protein is CATSSNGAGELFF. The full variable domain, with the rest looked up from reference TRBV15 and TRBJ2-2, is DAMVIQNPRYQVTQFGKPVTLSCSQTLNHNVMYWYQQKSSQAPKLLFHYYDKDFNNEADTPDNFQSRRPNTSFCFLDIRSPGLGDTAMYLCATSSNGAGELFFGEGSRLTVL.

CDR3 region: CASRLTEGQPQHF. CDR3 coding DNA: TGTGCCAGCAGGCTGACCGAGGGCCAGCCCCAGCATTTT. The rearrangement uses TRBV6-4 and TRBJ1-5; D gene ambiguous. V lost 6 bases to trimming and J lost 7 bases, with 13 bases between them. The germline V gene encodes CDR1 MRHNA and CDR2 SNTAGT. CDR3 length equals 13 residues.

J is TRBJ2-7 and V is TRBV7-2; D ambiguous. The length of the CDR3 is 15 residues. CDR1 is SGHTA and CDR2 is FQGNSA in the germline V gene. V shed 3 bases and J shed 3 bases, with 15 bases lying between them. The CDR3, as DNA: TGTGCCAGCAGCTTCAGTTATTTCGCCAGCTACGAGCAGTACTTC. Translating it yields CASSFSYFASYEQYF.

This chain connects TRBV7-2 to TRBJ2-5; D perhaps matches TRBD2 (6 bases). The end of the DNA fits TRBJ2-7 better, so the J call may be wrong. CDR1 is SGHTA and CDR2 is FQGNSA in the germline V gene. The length of the CDR3 is 16 residues. Written as DNA, the CDR3 is TGTGCCAGCAGCTTAGCGGGAGGCCAGAGATACTACGAGCAGTACTTC. This codes for CASSLAGGQRYYEQYF.

The table lists this clone with a few counts. This chain joins TRBV5-1 and TRBJ2-7; unclear D gene. The ends were cut back, 4 bases at V and 3 bases at J, with 20 bases in the middle. The CDR3 loop spans 16 amino acids. Germline CDR1 is SGHRS and CDR2 is YFSETQ. The CDR3 DNA reads as TGCGCCAGCAGCCCCGGGTTCCGGTCTTCCGACTACGAGCAGTACTTC. Its translation: CASSPGFRSSDYEQYF.

This clone has only a few counts. The rearrangement uses TRBV6-6 and TRBJ1-2, with D perhaps TRBD1 (5 bases). Deletions cut 6 bases from V and 5 bases from J, with 19 bases between. The V gene's germline CDR1 is MNHNY and CDR2 SVGAGI (reference sequence). The CDR3 sequence is 15 residues long. The CDR3 nucleotides are TGTGCCAGCAGGGATCAGGGTAGGGGTCGATATGGCTACACCTTC. This translates into CASRDQGRGRYGYTF.

In this sample, this clone turned up a few times. The rearrangement joins TRBV6-1 to TRBJ2-5, with D tentatively TRBD2 (5 bases). The ends were cut back, 4 bases at V and 4 bases at J, with 10 bases in the middle. Per germline, CDR1 MNHNS and CDR2 SASEGT. This CDR3 has 13 amino acids. This CDR3 is CASSVSGRETQYF. CDR3 sequence (DNA): TGTGCCAGCAGTGTTTCGGGGAGAGAGACCCAGTACTTC.

The chain carries TRBV28 and TRBJ2-3; 9 nucleotides align to TRBD2. V was pared by 2 bases and J by 6 bases, with 0 bases of the junction left unmatched. Per germline, CDR1 MDHEN and CDR2 SYDVKM. The CDR3 runs to 13 residues. Here the CDR3 DNA reads TGTGCCAGCAGTTTAACTAGCGGGGATACGCAGTATTTT. It codes for CASSLTSGDTQYF.

The J gene is TRBJ2-1, the V gene TRBV18; D may correspond to TRBD1 or TRBD2 (6 bases each). Germline V gene lookup returns CDR1 KGHSH and CDR2 LQKENI. The CDR3 loop spans 14 amino acids. The germline V and J ends were trimmed by 2 bases and 7 bases, with 12 bases remaining between them. The CDR3 protein is CASSPGQGGNEQFF. The DNA of the CDR3 is TGTGCCAGCTCACCAGGGCAAGGGGGGAATGAGCAGTTCTTC.

This chain joins TRBV10-3 and TRBJ2-1; 9 bases agree with TRBD2. V lost 10 bases to trimming and J lost 5 bases; unmatched junction nucleotides: 6. This CDR3 spans 13 amino acids. Germline CDR1 reads ENHRY; CDR2 reads SYGVKD. DNA of the CDR3: TGTGCCACGCTAGCGGGGAACCACAATGAGCAGTTCTTC. It specifies CATLAGNHNEQFF.

The chain uses TRBV29-1 and TRBJ1-5; 7 bases match TRBD1. Trimming cost V 5 bases and J 7 bases; bases outside gene matches: 8. The CDR3 length is 13 residues. Per the germline V gene, CDR1 is SQVTM and CDR2 is ANQGSEA. CDR3 in DNA: TGCAGCGTTTCCGGGACAGCTTTCCAGCCCCAGCATTTT. Protein product: CSVSGTAFQPQHF. The variable domain in full, completed from reference TRBV29-1 and TRBJ1-5, reads SAVISQKPSRDICQRGTSLTIQCQVDSQVTMMFWYRQQPGQSLTLIATANQGSEATYESGFVIDKFPISRPNLTFSTLTVSNMSPEDSSIYLCSVSGTAFQPQHFGDGTRLSIL.